Listed here is a single T cell receptor beta chain. V shed 0 bases and J shed 4 bases, with 6 bases lying between them. The CDR3 covers 13 residues. The V gene's germline CDR1 is MNHEY and CDR2 SVGEGT. This table comes from immunoSEQ multiplex PCR, and its TCRdb copy is limited to in-frame clones, with some not included. The data hold about 150,000 clones, with roughly 87% observed a single time. This specimen comes from a study of T cell responses to AZD1222 COVID-19 vaccine. The sequences come from peripheral blood, collected 28 days after the second AZD1222 dose. The receptor was derived from an adult who received the AZD1222 COVID-19 vaccine. The chain couples TRBV6-2 or TRBV6-3 to TRBJ1-1, with D hard to call. The CDR3 here is CASSYSYSTEAFF. CDR3 coding DNA: TGTGCCAGCAGTTACTCGTACAGCACTGAAGCTTTCTTT.